This TCR beta chain was recorded in a study of monozygotic twins with inflammatory bowel disease. The unique tags termed UMIs, each holding a 6-nucleotide sample barcode, were added by means of template switching. Reanalyzing the 5' RACE reads, TCRdb keeps one entry per CDR3 protein, without DNA. Here the sample table reports 300,000 to 350,000 distinct CDR3 sequences. Germline V CDR1 and CDR2: DFQATT, SNEGSKA (reference sequence). The CDR3 is 13 amino acids. Each donor had 2.5 ml of blood drawn. RNA in its total form was extracted from whole blood, and T cells were not sorted. The study's findings and limits: A lone strong IBD-associated signal or clonotype found no support.

Of note for this clonotype: Its antigen remains unidentified.

Sequenced: blood. The source is a human donor with ulcerative colitis or Crohn's disease, or a healthy co-twin of an affected twin (not recorded which). The chain couples TRBV20-1 to TRBJ2-7; TCRdb's assignment of TRBD1 cannot be checked, as there is no DNA. This chain's CDR3 is CSARVGITYEQYF.